This record covers a single TCR beta chain. The source of the sample is a study of human T cells and chemical hapten exposure. The library tagged individual cDNA molecules with unique molecular identifiers. TCRdb reprocessed the RACE reads with MiXCR, giving one entry per CDR3 protein. The table records approximately 44,000 distinct CDR3 sequences, about 4.8% of them present only once. The CDR3 covers 12 residues. The V and J ends lost 5 bases and 9 bases respectively, with 11 bases between them. Germline V gives CDR1 SGHNT, CDR2 YENEEA. Time point specified: healthy volunteer bleed at 2 weeks. Total RNA was isolated from whole blood that had not been fractionated.

The rearrangement uses TRBV11-3 and TRBJ2-1; D gene uncertain. This sequence was found in a human donor in good health. Some clones in this sample may be carry-over from other donors' samples. The sample taken for sequencing was whole blood. Here the CDR3 DNA reads TGTGCCAGCAGCCCAGCTCCGGGTGAGCAGTTCTTC. Translation gives CASSPAPGEQFF.